This T cell receptor beta chain was documented in a study of shared clonotypes between healthy human individuals. This CDR3 region has 15 residues. Germline CDR1 SGHAT, CDR2 FQNNGV. Trimming shortened V by 0 bases and J by 4 bases, and 10 bases separated the two germline ends. Assay: immunoSEQ multiplex PCR; the TCRdb copy retains only in-frame clones and omits some. The sample holds about 480,000 clones, 79% seen once. The TCR originated in a woman in her thirties or forties in good health. Some clones in this sample may be carry-over from other donors' samples. This chain joins TRBV11-2 and TRBJ2-1, with a tentative D call TRBD2 (6 bases). The source material was PBMCs. CDR3 in amino acids: CASSLDGSGYNEQFF. CDR3 DNA: TGTGCCAGCAGCTTAGACGGGAGTGGTTACAATGAGCAGTTCTTC. The whole variable domain, remainder taken from reference TRBV11-2 and TRBJ2-1, is EAGVAQSPRYKIIEKRQSVAFWCNPISGHATLYWYQQILGQGPKLLIQFQNNGVVDDSQLPKDRFSAERLKGVDSTLKIQPAKLEDSAVYLCASSLDGSGYNEQFFGPGTRLTVL.